The source of this TCR beta chain is a study of T cell responses to AZD1222 COVID-19 vaccine. Germline loops: CDR1 MNHEY, CDR2 SVGEGT. V was trimmed by 5 bases and J by 5 bases, leaving 15 bases between them. The CDR3 covers 14 residues. Sequenced by immunoSEQ multiplex PCR; TCRdb stores in-frame clones only, minus some. Of 150,000 to 180,000 clones listed, about 92% are singletons. The material sequenced was peripheral blood, taken on day 0 of AZD1222 vaccination. The source is an adult in good health. V is TRBV6-2 or TRBV6-3 and J is TRBJ1-1; no clear D. CDR3 nucleotide sequence: TGTGCCAGCAGTCCACGGACTTATCAAACTGAAGCTTTCTTT. Protein product: CASSPRTYQTEAFF.